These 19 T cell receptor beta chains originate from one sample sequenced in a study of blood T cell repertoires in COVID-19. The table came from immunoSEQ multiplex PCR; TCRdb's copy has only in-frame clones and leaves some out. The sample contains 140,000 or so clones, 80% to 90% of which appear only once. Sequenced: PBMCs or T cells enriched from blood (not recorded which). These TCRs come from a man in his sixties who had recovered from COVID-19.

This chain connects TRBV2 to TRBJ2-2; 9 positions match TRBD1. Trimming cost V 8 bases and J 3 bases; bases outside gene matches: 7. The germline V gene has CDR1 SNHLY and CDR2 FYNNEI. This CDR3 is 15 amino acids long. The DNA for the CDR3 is TGTGCCAGCTCCCCCGGGACAGGGCACACCGGGGAGCTGTTTTTT. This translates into CASSPGTGHTGELFF. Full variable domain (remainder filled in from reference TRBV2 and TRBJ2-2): EPEVTQTPSHQVTQMGQEVILRCVPISNHLYFYWYRQILGQKVEFLVSFYNNEISEKSEIFDDQFSVERPDGSNFTLKIRSTKLEDSAMYFCASSPGTGHTGELFFGEGSRLTVL.

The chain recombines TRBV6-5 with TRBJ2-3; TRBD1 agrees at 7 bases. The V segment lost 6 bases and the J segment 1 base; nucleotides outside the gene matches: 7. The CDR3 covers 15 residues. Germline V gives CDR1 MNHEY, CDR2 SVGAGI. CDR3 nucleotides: TGTGCCAGCAGCCCGACAGGGACAGGCACAGATACGCAGTATTTT. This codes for CASSPTGTGTDTQYF.

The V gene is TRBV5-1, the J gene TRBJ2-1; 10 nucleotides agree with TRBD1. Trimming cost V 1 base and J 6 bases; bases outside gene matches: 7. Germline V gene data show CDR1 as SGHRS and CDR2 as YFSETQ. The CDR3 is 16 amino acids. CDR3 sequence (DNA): TGCGCCAGCAGCTTGCTGCGGGACAGGGGCCTCAATGAGCAGTTCTTC. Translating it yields CASSLLRDRGLNEQFF.

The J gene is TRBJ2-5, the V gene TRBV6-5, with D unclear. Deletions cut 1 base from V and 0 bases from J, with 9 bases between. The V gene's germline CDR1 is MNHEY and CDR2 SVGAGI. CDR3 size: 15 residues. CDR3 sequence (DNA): TGTGCCAGCAGTTACTGGAGTCTAGACCAAGAGACCCAGTACTTC. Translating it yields CASSYWSLDQETQYF.

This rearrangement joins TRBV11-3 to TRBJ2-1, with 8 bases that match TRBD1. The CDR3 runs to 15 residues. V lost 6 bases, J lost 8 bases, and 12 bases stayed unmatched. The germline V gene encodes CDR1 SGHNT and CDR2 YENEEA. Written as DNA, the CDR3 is TGTGCCAGCAGTTACGGGCAGGGGGCGCAAGATGAGCAGTTCTTC. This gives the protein CASSYGQGAQDEQFF.

This CDR3 reads CASSTTGYEQYF. CDR3 nucleotide sequence: TGTGCCAGCAGTACAACAGGCTACGAGCAGTACTTC. The J gene is TRBJ2-7, the V gene TRBV6-6; possibly TRBD1 for D (5 bases). From germline, CDR1 is MNHNY and CDR2 SVGAGI (reference sequence). There are 12 residues in the CDR3. Trimming removed 5 bases from V and 3 bases from J, with 8 bases in between.

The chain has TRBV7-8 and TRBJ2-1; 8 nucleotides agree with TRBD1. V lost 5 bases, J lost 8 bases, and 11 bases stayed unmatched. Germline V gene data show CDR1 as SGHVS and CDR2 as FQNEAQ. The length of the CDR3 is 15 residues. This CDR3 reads CASSTPGQDFHEQFF. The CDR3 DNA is TGTGCCAGCAGCACCCCGGGACAGGATTTTCATGAGCAGTTCTTC. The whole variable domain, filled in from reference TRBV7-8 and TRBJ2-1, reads GAGVSQSPRYKVAKRGQDVALRCDPISGHVSLFWYQQALGQGPEFLTYFQNEAQLDKSGLPSDRFFAERPEGSVSTLKIQRTQQEDSAVYLCASSTPGQDFHEQFFGPGTRLTVL.

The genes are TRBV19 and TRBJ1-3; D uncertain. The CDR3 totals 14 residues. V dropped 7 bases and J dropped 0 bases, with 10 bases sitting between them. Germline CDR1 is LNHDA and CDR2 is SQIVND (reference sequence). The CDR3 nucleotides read TGTGCCAGTATCCGGGATACCTCTGGAAACACCATATATTTT. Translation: CASIRDTSGNTIYF.

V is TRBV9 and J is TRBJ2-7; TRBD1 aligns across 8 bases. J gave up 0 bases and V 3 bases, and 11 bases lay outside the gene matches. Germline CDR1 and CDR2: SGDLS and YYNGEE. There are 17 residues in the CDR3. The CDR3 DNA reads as TGTGCCAGCAGCGCCCATTCAGGGGGCCCGAGCTCCTACGAGCAGTACTTC. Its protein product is CASSAHSGGPSSYEQYF.

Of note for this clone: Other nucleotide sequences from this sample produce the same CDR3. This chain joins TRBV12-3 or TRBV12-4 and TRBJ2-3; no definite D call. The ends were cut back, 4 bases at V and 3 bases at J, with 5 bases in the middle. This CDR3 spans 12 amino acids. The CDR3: CASSYTTDTQYF. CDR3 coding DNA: TGTGCCAGCAGTTACACAACAGATACGCAGTATTTT.

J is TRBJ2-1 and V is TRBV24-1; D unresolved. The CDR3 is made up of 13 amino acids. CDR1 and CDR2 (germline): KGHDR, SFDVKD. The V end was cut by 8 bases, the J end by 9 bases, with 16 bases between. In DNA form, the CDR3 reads TGTGCCACCACCCTAGGTGGATCGGGTGAGCAGTTCTTC. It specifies CATTLGGSGEQFF.

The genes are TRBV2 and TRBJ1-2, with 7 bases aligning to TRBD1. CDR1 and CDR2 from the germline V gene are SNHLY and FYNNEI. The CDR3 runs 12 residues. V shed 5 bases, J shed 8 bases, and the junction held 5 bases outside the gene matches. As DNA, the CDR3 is TGTGCCAGCAGTCGGGACAGAAGGGGCTACACCTTC. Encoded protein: CASSRDRRGYTF.

The CDR3 bases are TGTGCCAGCTCACCACGGGAGTCCCAAGAGACCCAGTACTTC. Encoded protein: CASSPRESQETQYF. The chain links TRBV18 to TRBJ2-5; a weak D match, TRBD2 (5 bases). The CDR3 length is 14 residues. V was cut by 1 base and J by 1 base, with 7 bases left in between. The germline CDR1 and CDR2 sequences are KGHSH and LQKENI.

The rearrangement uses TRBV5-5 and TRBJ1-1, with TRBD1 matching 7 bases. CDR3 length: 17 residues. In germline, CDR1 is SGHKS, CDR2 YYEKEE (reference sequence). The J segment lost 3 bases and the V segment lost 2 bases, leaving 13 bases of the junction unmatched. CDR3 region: CASSLHWTGRGYTEAFF. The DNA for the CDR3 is TGTGCCAGCAGCTTACACTGGACAGGCCGCGGGTACACTGAAGCTTTCTTT.

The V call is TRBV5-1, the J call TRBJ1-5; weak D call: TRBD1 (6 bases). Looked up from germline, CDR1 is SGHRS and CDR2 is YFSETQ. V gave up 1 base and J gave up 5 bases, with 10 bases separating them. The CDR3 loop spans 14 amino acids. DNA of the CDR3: TGCGCCAGCAGCTTGCTGGGGGCGGATCAGCCCCAGCATTTT. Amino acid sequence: CASSLLGADQPQHF.

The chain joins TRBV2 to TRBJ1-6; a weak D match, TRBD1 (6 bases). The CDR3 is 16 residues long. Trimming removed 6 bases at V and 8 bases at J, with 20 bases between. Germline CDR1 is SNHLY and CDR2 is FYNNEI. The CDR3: CASRRRLGNRDSPLHF. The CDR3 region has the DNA TGTGCCAGCAGGCGACGCTTGGGGAACAGGGATTCACCCCTCCACTTT.

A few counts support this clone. The CDR3 DNA is TGTGCCAGCAGAAAAACTGGGCTCCGGAATGAGCAGTTCTTC. It specifies CASRKTGLRNEQFF. The chain is built from TRBV7-8 and TRBJ2-1; D remains unclear. Trimming cost V 6 bases and J 7 bases, with 16 bases left between them. Germline-derived CDR1 and CDR2 are SGHVS and FQNEAQ. The CDR3 covers 14 residues.

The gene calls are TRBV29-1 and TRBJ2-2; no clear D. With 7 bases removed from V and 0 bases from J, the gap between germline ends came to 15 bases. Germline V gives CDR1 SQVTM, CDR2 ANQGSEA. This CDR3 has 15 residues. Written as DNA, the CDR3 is TGCAGCGCCCGGGTTCAGAGTACGAACACCGGGGAGCTGTTTTTT. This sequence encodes CSARVQSTNTGELFF.

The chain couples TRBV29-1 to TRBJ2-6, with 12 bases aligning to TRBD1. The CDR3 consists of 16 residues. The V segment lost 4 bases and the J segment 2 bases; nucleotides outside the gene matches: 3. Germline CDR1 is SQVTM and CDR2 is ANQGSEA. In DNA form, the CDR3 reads TGCAGCGTTGGGGGGACAGGGGGCGCTGGGGCCAACGTCCTGACTTTC. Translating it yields CSVGGTGGAGANVLTF. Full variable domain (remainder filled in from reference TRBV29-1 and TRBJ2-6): SAVISQKPSRDICQRGTSLTIQCQVDSQVTMMFWYRQQPGQSLTLIATANQGSEATYESGFVIDKFPISRPNLTFSTLTVSNMSPEDSSIYLCSVGGTGGAGANVLTFGAGSRLTVL.